The clone carrying this TCR beta chain was seen a handful of times. Antigen: not known. Unique molecular identifiers had been added to the TCR beta cDNA libraries. There were about 0.85 to 10 million T cells, and about half a million cDNA molecules came from them. TCRdb ran MiXCR on the PCR reads and lists one entry per CDR3 protein. The sample includes hundreds of thousands of distinct CDR3 sequences, less than 35% of them seen just once. The data were taken from a study of post-analysis software for immune sequencing data. Study observations and caveats: Controls significantly exceeded multiple sclerosis patients in normalized Chao1 diversity.

The sequencing input was blood. This TCR was recovered from a girl between 5 and 17 years old with multiple sclerosis.

The DNA of the CDR3 is TGCAGCGTTGCCGGGACTAGCAGCAATGAGCAGTTCTTC. Protein sequence: CSVAGTSSNEQFF. The chain couples TRBV29-1 to TRBJ2-1; 9 positions match TRBD2. CDR1 and CDR2 from the germline V gene are SQVTM and ANQGSEA. The CDR3 covers 13 residues. J was trimmed by 6 bases and V by 4 bases; bases with no gene match: 4.